This T cell receptor (beta chain) derives from a study of CD8 T cells in ankylosing spondylitis. This clonotype was observed a single time. Germline V gene lookup returns CDR1 SGHAT and CDR2 FQDESV (reference sequence). The CDR3 consists of 17 residues. The V end lost 5 bases, the J end lost 0 bases, and 17 bases lay between the germline ends. TCRdb analysed the 5' RACE reads with MiXCR anew, one entry per CDR3 protein. The sample lists 300,000 to 350,000 distinct CDR3 sequences; 11% were seen once. The source material was blood, either unsorted or a sorted T cell fraction (not recorded which). The sequence came from a female donor with ankylosing spondylitis or in good health (not recorded which). This sequence joins TRBV11-1 and TRBJ1-3; D is uncertain. The CDR3: CASSHLEGSHSGNTIYF. DNA for the CDR3: TGTGCCAGCAGCCATCTGGAGGGCTCACACTCTGGAAACACCATATATTTT.